This entry lists 3 T cell receptor beta chains sequenced from one sample in a study of cytomegalovirus exposure and HLA in healthy donors. 13 Jbeta primers and 60 Vbeta primers were used for the PCR. The protocol was immunoSEQ multiplex PCR, while the TCRdb copy is restricted to in-frame clones and leaves out a portion. Of some 110,000 clones in the sample, 66% were seen once. The source material was PBMCs. The receptors originated from a man between 18 and 29 years old in good health and CMV-seronegative.

The chain recombines TRBV18 with TRBJ1-1; no reliable D call. Trimming pared 4 bases from V and 4 bases from J, leaving 16 bases between. Germline CDR1 KGHSH, CDR2 LQKENI. CDR3 size: 15 residues. CDR3 nucleotide sequence: TGTGCCAGCTCACTCGCTGAGGCCGAAGGCACTGAAGCTTTCTTT. The encoded protein is CASSLAEAEGTEAFF.

This chain links TRBV18 with TRBJ2-7, with 8 bases that match TRBD1. The CDR3 extends over 14 amino acids. Trimming at V came to 0 bases and at J to 5 bases, leaving 3 bases not matched to a gene. From germline, CDR1 is KGHSH and CDR2 LQKENI. The chain's CDR3 is CASSPPPGGNEQYF. The CDR3 nucleotides read TGTGCCAGCTCACCACCCCCAGGGGGCAACGAGCAGTACTTC.

The chain is built from TRBV7-6 and TRBJ2-7, with 13 nucleotides matching TRBD2. CDR1 and CDR2 from the germline V gene are SGHVS and FNYEAQ. This CDR3 comprises 18 residues. V gave up 1 base and J gave up 7 bases; unmatched junction bases: 13. Written as DNA, the CDR3 is TGTGCCAGCAGCTTAGAACACCCAACTAGCGGGAGGGCCGGAGAGCAGTACTTC. Protein: CASSLEHPTSGRAGEQYF.